The T cell receptor (beta chain) described here comes from a study of technical replicates of blood from a handful of donors. The CDR3 runs 15 residues. Germline CDR1 and CDR2: SGHAT and FQNNGV. Trimming took 2 bases from V and 5 from J; bases not matched to a gene: 7. TCRdb's copy holds only in-frame clones and misses some; the assay was immunoSEQ multiplex PCR. Among around 76,000 clones listed, 75% to 95% were seen once. Source material: T cells isolated from PBMCs. The genes are TRBV11-2 and TRBJ2-5; 8 nucleotides align to TRBD2. This receptor was taken from a human donor in good health. CDR3 bases: TGTGCCAGCAGCTTATGGGGTCGCGGGGGGGAGACCCAGTACTTC. Amino acid sequence: CASSLWGRGGETQYF.